What follows are 11 T cell receptor beta chains derived from one specimen sequenced in a study of high-grade serous ovarian cancer treatment subgroups. Tumor samples were taken before definitive surgery or chemotherapy. Clones were sequenced by immunoSEQ multiplex PCR, and TCRdb holds only the in-frame ones, with some missing. This sample has roughly 1,500 clones, with more than 60% found just once. Sequenced input: tumor tissue. Receptors originate from a human donor with high-grade serous ovarian cancer.

V usage is TRBV10-3 and J usage is TRBJ2-5; 14 bases agree with TRBD2. Per germline, CDR1 ENHRY and CDR2 SYGVKD. Trimming cost V 6 bases and J 4 bases; bases outside gene matches: 4. This CDR3 has 15 amino acids. The DNA for the CDR3 is TGTGCCATCAGGACCGGACTAGCGGGAGGAGAGACCCAGTACTTC. Protein product: CAIRTGLAGGETQYF.

This clone was seen a handful of times. The chain employs TRBV5-4 and TRBJ1-2; D uncertain. In germline, CDR1 is SGHNT, CDR2 YYREEE (reference sequence). This CDR3 is 12 amino acids long. V was shortened by 3 bases and J by 8 bases, with 11 bases between the two germline ends. CDR3: CASSSIDRGYTF. CDR3 bases: TGTGCCAGCAGCTCGATAGACCGGGGCTACACCTTC. The entire variable domain, with the rest obtained from reference TRBV5-4 and TRBJ1-2, is as follows: ETGVTQSPTHLIKTRGQQVTLRCSSQSGHNTVSWYQQALGQGPQFIFQYYREEENGRGNFPPRFSGLQFPNYSSELNVNALELDDSALYLCASSSIDRGYTFGSGTRLTVV.

The gene calls are TRBV18 and TRBJ1-5; D not resolved. The germline V gene has CDR1 KGHSH and CDR2 LQKENI. The CDR3 consists of 18 residues. Deletions cut 4 bases from V and 2 bases from J, with 21 bases between. The CDR3 nucleotides are TGTGCCAGCTCACAATTAGGTGGGGTCAGAATCGGCAATCAGCCCCAGCATTTT. Its translation is CASSQLGGVRIGNQPQHF. Complete variable domain (other parts from reference TRBV18 and TRBJ1-5): NAGVMQNPRHLVRRRGQEARLRCSPMKGHSHVYWYRQLPEEGLKFMVYLQKENIIDESGMPKERFSAEFPKEGPSILRIQQVVRGDSAAYFCASSQLGGVRIGNQPQHFGDGTRLSIL.

The chain joins TRBV4-2 to TRBJ2-5; a possible D gene is TRBD2 (5 bases). The tail of the sequence fits TRBJ2-7 better, so the J call may be wrong. The CDR3 has 16 residues. Germline assignment: CDR1 LGHNA and CDR2 YNFKEQ. DNA of the CDR3: TGTGCCAGCAGCCAAGATTTCCCAGGCGGGTCCTACGAGCAGTACTTC. Encoded protein: CASSQDFPGGSYEQYF.

J is TRBJ1-6 and V is TRBV4-1; 8 nucleotides align to TRBD1. Germline-derived CDR1 and CDR2 are MGHRA and YSYEKL. V lost 4 bases and J lost 7; bases outside the gene matches: 6. The CDR3 is made up of 15 amino acids. The CDR3 DNA reads TGCGCCAGCAGCCCCACCTCAGGGGGCAATTCACCCCTCCACTTT. It yields the protein CASSPTSGGNSPLHF.

The chain is built from TRBV11-1 and TRBJ2-2, with unresolved D. The CDR3 runs to 15 residues. Germline values: CDR1 SGHAT, CDR2 FQDESV (reference sequence). The V end lost 3 bases, the J end lost 2 bases, and 10 bases lay between the germline ends. CDR3 residues: CASSFSATNTGELFF. The CDR3 bases are TGTGCCAGCAGCTTCTCGGCGACTAACACCGGGGAGCTGTTTTTT.

This clone was counted once. The rearrangement uses TRBV7-4 and TRBJ2-3; maybe TRBD2 (5 bases). The CDR3 has 15 residues. CDR1 SGHVT and CDR2 SQSDAQ come from the germline V gene. V was shortened by 4 bases and J by 4 bases, with 15 bases between the two germline ends. CDR3 in DNA: TGTGCCAGCAGCTCGCTACTAGGGTCCGCAGATACGCAGTATTTT. Translating it yields CASSSLLGSADTQYF.

CDR3 amino acids: CASSSYSGGIQVNEQFF. For the CDR3, the DNA is TGTGCCAGCAGCTCGTACTCGGGAGGCATACAAGTCAATGAGCAGTTCTTC. The chain joins TRBV11-2 to TRBJ2-1; TRBD2 matches at 7 bases. Trimming removed 4 bases from V and 6 bases from J; junction bases left unmatched: 15. Germline loops: CDR1 SGHAT, CDR2 FQNNGV. The CDR3 contains 17 residues.

The rearrangement links TRBV10-2 to TRBJ2-7; D is perhaps TRBD2 (5 bases). Trimming shortened V by 2 bases and J by 7 bases, and 9 bases separated the two germline ends. Germline CDR1 reads WSHSY; CDR2 reads SAAADI. This CDR3 is 12 amino acids long. CDR3 sequence (DNA): TGCGCCAGCAGTGAGCTAGCAGGAGAGCAGTACTTC. This codes for CASSELAGEQYF.

V and J are TRBV25-1 and TRBJ2-7; maybe TRBD2 (5 bases). The germline CDR1 and CDR2 sequences are MGHDK and SYGVNS. The CDR3 is 13 amino acids. Between the trimmed V and J ends, which lost 3 bases and 6 bases, there was a span of 12 bases. CDR3 DNA sequence: TGTGCCAGCAGTGATCCGGGATTGAGCGAGCAGTACTTC. The encoded protein is CASSDPGLSEQYF.

The chain employs TRBV6-5 and TRBJ2-7; 7 bases are a match to TRBD1. CDR1 is MNHEY, CDR2 SVGAGI, per germline. Germline trimming cut 2 bases from V and 10 bases from J; bases unmatched to any gene: 8. The CDR3 consists of 13 residues. The CDR3 DNA reads TGTGCCAGCAGTTACAGAGACAGGGTAGAACAGTACTTC. Residues: CASSYRDRVEQYF.